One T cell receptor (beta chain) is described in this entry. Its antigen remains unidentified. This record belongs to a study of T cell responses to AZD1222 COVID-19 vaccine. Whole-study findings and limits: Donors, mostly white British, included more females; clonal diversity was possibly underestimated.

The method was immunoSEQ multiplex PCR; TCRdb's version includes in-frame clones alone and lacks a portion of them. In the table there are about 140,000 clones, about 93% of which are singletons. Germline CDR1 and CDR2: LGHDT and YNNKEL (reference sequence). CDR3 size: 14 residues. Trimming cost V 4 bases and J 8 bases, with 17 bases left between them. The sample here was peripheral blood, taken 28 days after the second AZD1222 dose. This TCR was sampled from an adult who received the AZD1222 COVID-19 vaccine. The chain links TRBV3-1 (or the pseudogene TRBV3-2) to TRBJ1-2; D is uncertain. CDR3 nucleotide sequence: TGTGCCAGCAGCCCCCGGTGGGAGGGCCGGGGCTACACCTTC. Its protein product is CASSPRWEGRGYTF.